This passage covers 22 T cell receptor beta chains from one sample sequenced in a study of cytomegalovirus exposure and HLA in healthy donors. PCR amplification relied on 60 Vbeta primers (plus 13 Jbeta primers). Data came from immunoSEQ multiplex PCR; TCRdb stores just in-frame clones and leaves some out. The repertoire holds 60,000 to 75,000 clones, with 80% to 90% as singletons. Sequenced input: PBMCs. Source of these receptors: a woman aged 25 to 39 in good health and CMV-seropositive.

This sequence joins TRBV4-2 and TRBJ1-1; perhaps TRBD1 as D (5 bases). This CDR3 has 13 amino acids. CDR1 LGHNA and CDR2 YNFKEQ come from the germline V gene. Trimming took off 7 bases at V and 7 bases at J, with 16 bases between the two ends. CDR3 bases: TGTGCCAGCAACGGAGGGGCGCGTAATGAAGCTTTCTTT. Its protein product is CASNGGARNEAFF.

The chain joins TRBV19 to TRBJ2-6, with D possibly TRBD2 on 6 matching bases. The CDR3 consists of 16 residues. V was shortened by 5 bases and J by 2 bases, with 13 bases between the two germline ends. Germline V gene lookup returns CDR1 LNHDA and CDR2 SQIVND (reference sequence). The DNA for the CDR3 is TGTGCCAGTAGTCCCAGCGGGTATGCTGGGGCCAACGTCCTGACTTTC. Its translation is CASSPSGYAGANVLTF.

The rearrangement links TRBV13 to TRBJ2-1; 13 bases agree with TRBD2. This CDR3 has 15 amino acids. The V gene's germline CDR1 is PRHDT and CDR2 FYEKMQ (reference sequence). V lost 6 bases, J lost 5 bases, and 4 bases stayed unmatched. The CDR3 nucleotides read TGTGCCAGCAGTCAAGGGACTAGCGGGAACAATGAGCAGTTCTTC. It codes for CASSQGTSGNNEQFF.

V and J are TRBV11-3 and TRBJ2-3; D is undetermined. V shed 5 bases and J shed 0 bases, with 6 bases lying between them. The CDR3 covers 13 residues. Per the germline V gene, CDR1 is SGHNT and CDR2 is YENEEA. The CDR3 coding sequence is TGTGCCAGCAGCCCCCCTAGCACAGATACGCAGTATTTT. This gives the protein CASSPPSTDTQYF.

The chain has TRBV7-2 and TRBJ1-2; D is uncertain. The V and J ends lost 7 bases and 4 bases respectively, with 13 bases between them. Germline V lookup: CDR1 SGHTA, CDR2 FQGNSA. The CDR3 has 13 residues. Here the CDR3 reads CASTRSSSYGYTF. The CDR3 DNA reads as TGTGCCAGCACCCGGTCCTCGAGCTATGGCTACACCTTC.

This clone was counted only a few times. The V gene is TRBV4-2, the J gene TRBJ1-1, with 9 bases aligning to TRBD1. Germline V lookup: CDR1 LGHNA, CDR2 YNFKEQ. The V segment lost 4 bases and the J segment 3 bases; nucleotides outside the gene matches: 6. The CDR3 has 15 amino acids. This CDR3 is CASSPDRGRDTEAFF. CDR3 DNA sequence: TGTGCCAGCAGCCCGGACAGGGGTCGGGACACTGAAGCTTTCTTT.

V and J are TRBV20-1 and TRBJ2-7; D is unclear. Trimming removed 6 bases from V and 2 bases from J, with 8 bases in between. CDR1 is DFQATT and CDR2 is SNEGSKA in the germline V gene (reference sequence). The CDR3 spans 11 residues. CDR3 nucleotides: TGCAGTGCCAAACGGGCCTACGAGCAGTACTTC. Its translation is CSAKRAYEQYF.

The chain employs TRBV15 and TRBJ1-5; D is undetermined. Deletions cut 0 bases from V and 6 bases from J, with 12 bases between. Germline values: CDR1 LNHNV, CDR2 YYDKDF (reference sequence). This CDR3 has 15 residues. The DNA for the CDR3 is TGTGCCACCAGCAGAGATCCGAGCGGATTTCAGCCCCAGCATTTT. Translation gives CATSRDPSGFQPQHF.

In DNA form, the CDR3 reads TGCGCCAGCAGCTACGGACAAATCTACGAGCAGTACTTC. Its translation: CASSYGQIYEQYF. This chain links TRBV5-1 with TRBJ2-7, with D possibly matching TRBD1 (5 bases). V dropped 3 bases and J dropped 3 bases, with 10 bases sitting between them. CDR1 SGHRS and CDR2 YFSETQ come from the germline V gene. The CDR3 sequence is 13 residues long.

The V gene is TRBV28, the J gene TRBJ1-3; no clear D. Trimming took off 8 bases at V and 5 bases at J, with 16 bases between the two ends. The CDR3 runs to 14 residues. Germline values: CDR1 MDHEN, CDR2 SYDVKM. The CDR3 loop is CASGDRRERNTIYF. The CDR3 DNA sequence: TGTGCCAGCGGGGATAGGAGGGAAAGAAACACCATATATTTT.

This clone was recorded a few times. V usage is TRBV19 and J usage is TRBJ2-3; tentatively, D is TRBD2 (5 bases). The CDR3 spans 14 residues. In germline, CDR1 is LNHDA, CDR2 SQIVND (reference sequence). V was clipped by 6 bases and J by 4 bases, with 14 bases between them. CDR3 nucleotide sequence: TGTGCCAGTAGCCGCGGGTGGGGATCAGATACGCAGTATTTT. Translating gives CASSRGWGSDTQYF. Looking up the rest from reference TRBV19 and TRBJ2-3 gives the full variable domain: DGGITQSPKYLFRKEGQNVTLSCEQNLNHDAMYWYRQDPGQGLRLIYYSQIVNDFQKGDIAEGYSVSREKKESFPLTVTSAQKNPTAFYLCASSRGWGSDTQYFGPGTRLTVL.

The CDR3 region has the DNA TGCGCCAGCAGCTGGACTAGCGGGGGCTACGAGCAGTACTTC. It is translated as CASSWTSGGYEQYF. The chain is built from TRBV5-1 and TRBJ2-7; 13 nucleotides agree with TRBD2. CDR3 length: 14 amino acids. From germline, CDR1 is SGHRS and CDR2 YFSETQ. Trimming took 3 bases from V and 3 from J; bases not matched to a gene: 0.

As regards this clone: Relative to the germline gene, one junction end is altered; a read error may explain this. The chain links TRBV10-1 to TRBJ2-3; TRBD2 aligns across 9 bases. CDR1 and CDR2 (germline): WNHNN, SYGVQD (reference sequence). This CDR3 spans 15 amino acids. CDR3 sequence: CASSEGAGGSDMQYF. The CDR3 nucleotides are TGCGCCAGCAGTGAAGGGGCGGGAGGGTCAGATATGCAGTATTTT.

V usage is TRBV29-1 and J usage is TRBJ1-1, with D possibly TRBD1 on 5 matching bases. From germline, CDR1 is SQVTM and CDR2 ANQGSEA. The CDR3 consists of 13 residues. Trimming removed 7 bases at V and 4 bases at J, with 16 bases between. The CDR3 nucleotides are TGCAGCGCACCTATAGGGGAACGCACTGAAGCTTTCTTT. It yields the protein CSAPIGERTEAFF. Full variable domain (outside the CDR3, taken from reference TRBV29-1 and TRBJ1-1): SAVISQKPSRDICQRGTSLTIQCQVDSQVTMMFWYRQQPGQSLTLIATANQGSEATYESGFVIDKFPISRPNLTFSTLTVSNMSPEDSSIYLCSAPIGERTEAFFGQGTRLTVV.

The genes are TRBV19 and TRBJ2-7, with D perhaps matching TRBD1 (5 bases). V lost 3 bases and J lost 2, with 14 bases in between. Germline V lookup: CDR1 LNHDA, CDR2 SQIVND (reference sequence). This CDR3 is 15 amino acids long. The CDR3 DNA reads TGTGCCAGTAGTATCAATCAGGGATTGGCCTACGAGCAGTACTTC. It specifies CASSINQGLAYEQYF.

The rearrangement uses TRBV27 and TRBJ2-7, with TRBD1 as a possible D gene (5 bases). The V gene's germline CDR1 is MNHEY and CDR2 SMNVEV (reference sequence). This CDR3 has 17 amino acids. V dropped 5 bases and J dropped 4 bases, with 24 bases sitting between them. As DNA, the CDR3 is TGTGCCAGCAGTCGCCCGCCAAGTGGGATCAGGGCGTACGAGCAGTACTTC. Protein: CASSRPPSGIRAYEQYF.

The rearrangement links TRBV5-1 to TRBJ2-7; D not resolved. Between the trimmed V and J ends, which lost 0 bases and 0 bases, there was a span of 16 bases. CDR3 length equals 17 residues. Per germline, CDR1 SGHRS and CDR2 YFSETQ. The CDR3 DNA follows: TGCGCCAGCAGCTTGGGGTTGATAGCCTCGCGCTCCTACGAGCAGTACTTC. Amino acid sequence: CASSLGLIASRSYEQYF.

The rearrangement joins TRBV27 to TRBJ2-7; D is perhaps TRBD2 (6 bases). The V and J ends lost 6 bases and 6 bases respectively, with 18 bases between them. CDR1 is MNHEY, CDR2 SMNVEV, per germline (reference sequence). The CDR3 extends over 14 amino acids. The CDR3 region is CASSSFGGLSEQYF. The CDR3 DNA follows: TGTGCCAGCAGCTCTTTCGGGGGTTTATCCGAGCAGTACTTC.

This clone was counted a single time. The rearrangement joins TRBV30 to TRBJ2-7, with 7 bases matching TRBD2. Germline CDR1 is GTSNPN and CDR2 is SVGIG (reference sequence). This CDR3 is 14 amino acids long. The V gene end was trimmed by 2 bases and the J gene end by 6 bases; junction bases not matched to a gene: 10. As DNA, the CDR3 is TGTGCCTGGAGTCGCGGGGGAGGAGTACTCGAGCAGTACTTC. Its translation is CAWSRGGGVLEQYF.

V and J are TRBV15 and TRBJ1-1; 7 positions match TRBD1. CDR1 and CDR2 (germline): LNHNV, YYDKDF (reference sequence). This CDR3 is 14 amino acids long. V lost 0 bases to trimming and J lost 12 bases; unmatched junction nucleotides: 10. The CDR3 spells CATSRDGQVGETFF. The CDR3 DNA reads TGTGCCACCAGCAGAGATGGACAGGTGGGAGAAACTTTCTTT.

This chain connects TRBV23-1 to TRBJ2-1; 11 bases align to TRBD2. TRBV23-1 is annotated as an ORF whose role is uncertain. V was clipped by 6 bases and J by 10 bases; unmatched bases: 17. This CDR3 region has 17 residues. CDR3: CASSLTTGLAALREQFF. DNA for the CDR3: TGCGCCAGCAGCCTTACTACGGGACTAGCGGCCTTGAGGGAGCAGTTCTTC.

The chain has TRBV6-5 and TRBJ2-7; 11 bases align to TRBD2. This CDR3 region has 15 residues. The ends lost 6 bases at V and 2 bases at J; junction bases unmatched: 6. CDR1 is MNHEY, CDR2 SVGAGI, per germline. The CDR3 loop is CASSLGLAGTYEQYF. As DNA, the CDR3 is TGTGCCAGCAGCCTAGGACTAGCGGGTACCTACGAGCAGTACTTC.